One and the same sample provided the 25 T cell receptor beta chains below, sequenced in a study of PD-L1 blockade in urothelial cancer (TCRdb year 2017). The protocol used for the library was the immunoSEQ multiplex PCR assay. Here the immuneACCESS table is served through TCRdb, limited to in-frame sequences with V and J called. Missing clones are a known gap in these copies; in checked studies unresolved V genes cover under half, and the rest lacks a known reason. This sample is represented by around 100,000 clones; around 87% of them were singletons. The ten largest clones take up about 2% of the sample. Read against the paper, the sample's time point label means: pretreatment peripheral blood. Source: PBMCs, taken around atezolizumab (anti-PD-L1) treatment. All receptors derive from a man between 60 and 75 years old with urothelial cancer.

The J gene is TRBJ2-7, the V gene TRBV10-3, with D maybe TRBD1 (6 bases). Trimming pared 3 bases from V and 3 bases from J, leaving 15 bases between. Looked up from germline, CDR1 is ENHRY and CDR2 is SYGVKD. The CDR3 covers 15 residues. The CDR3: CAISEPYRDRYEQYF. CDR3 in DNA: TGTGCCATCAGTGAACCCTACAGGGATCGCTACGAGCAGTACTTC.

This clone came up a few times. J is TRBJ2-3 and V is TRBV19; D possibly corresponds to TRBD1 (5 bases). The CDR3 is 12 amino acids. V gave up 2 bases and J gave up 5 bases, with 5 bases separating them. Germline V CDR1 and CDR2: LNHDA, SQIVND (reference sequence). The CDR3 DNA reads TGTGCCAGTAGTATACAGGGAGATACGCAGTATTTT. Its translation is CASSIQGDTQYF. The complete variable domain, with remaining parts taken from reference TRBV19 and TRBJ2-3, reads DGGITQSPKYLFRKEGQNVTLSCEQNLNHDAMYWYRQDPGQGLRLIYYSQIVNDFQKGDIAEGYSVSREKKESFPLTVTSAQKNPTAFYLCASSIQGDTQYFGPGTRLTVL.

The genes are TRBV28 and TRBJ2-7; 8 nucleotides align to TRBD1. The germline gives CDR1 MDHEN, CDR2 SYDVKM. CDR3 length: 14 residues. The ends lost 7 bases at V and 5 bases at J; junction bases unmatched: 10. CDR3 region: CASTLTGDIHEQYF. In DNA, the CDR3 is TGTGCCAGCACCTTGACAGGGGACATCCACGAGCAGTACTTC.

This clone was seen once. The rearrangement uses TRBV4-1 and TRBJ2-7, with D possibly TRBD1 on 5 matching bases. V shed 4 bases and J shed 0 bases, with 13 bases lying between them. The CDR3 has 15 amino acids. The germline gives CDR1 MGHRA, CDR2 YSYEKL. CDR3 protein: CASSRGHSSSYEQYF. CDR3 nucleotide sequence: TGCGCCAGCAGCCGAGGACATTCGAGCTCCTACGAGCAGTACTTC.

The chain couples TRBV15 to TRBJ2-1, with D unclear. Trimming removed 0 bases from V and 1 base from J, with 7 bases in between. Germline V gives CDR1 LNHNV, CDR2 YYDKDF (reference sequence). This CDR3 comprises 15 residues. The CDR3 spells CATSRDPGSYNEQFF. In nucleotides, the CDR3 is TGTGCCACCAGCAGAGACCCGGGTTCCTACAATGAGCAGTTCTTC.

The CDR3 sequence: CASSVVQGAGTQYF. DNA for the CDR3: TGTGCCAGCAGCGTAGTACAGGGGGCCGGGACCCAGTACTTC. The genes are TRBV9 and TRBJ2-5, with 9 nucleotides matching TRBD1. This CDR3 region has 14 residues. The trim removed 0 bases at V and 7 bases at J, leaving 4 bases unmatched. CDR1 and CDR2 from the germline V gene are SGDLS and YYNGEE.

J is TRBJ2-1 and V is TRBV27, with 7 bases lining up with TRBD2. V trimming: 6 bases; J trimming: 7 bases; junction bases outside the gene matches: 6. Germline loops: CDR1 MNHEY, CDR2 SMNVEV (reference sequence). This CDR3 comprises 13 residues. CDR3 nucleotides: TGTGCCAGCAGGCCCACTAGCGCGAATGAGCAGTTCTTC. It encodes CASRPTSANEQFF.

V is TRBV5-4 and J is TRBJ2-1, with D maybe TRBD2 (6 bases). V dropped 3 bases and J dropped 4 bases, with 11 bases sitting between them. Germline CDR1 is SGHNT and CDR2 is YYREEE (reference sequence). The CDR3 totals 14 residues. In DNA form, the CDR3 reads TGTGCCAGCAGCTCGCGGGACGGATACAATGAGCAGTTCTTC. Its translation: CASSSRDGYNEQFF.

The chain is built from TRBV9 and TRBJ2-1; tentative D call: TRBD1 (5 bases). Trimming pared 0 bases from V and 0 bases from J, leaving 10 bases between. This CDR3 contains 16 residues. CDR1 is SGDLS, CDR2 YYNGEE, per germline. Here the CDR3 reads CASSVGGGRSYNEQFF. Written as DNA, the CDR3 is TGTGCCAGCAGCGTAGGGGGCGGCCGCTCCTACAATGAGCAGTTCTTC.

This chain links TRBV5-4 with TRBJ2-7; 14 bases are shared with TRBD2. The V segment lost 4 bases and the J segment 7 bases; nucleotides outside the gene matches: 10. The CDR3 is made up of 16 amino acids. Germline assignment: CDR1 SGHNT and CDR2 YYREEE (reference sequence). Here the CDR3 DNA reads TGTGCCAGCAGCCCTGGGACTAGCGGGGGTGCATGGGAGCAGTACTTC. Translated: CASSPGTSGGAWEQYF. The whole variable domain, filled in from reference TRBV5-4 and TRBJ2-7, reads ETGVTQSPTHLIKTRGQQVTLRCSSQSGHNTVSWYQQALGQGPQFIFQYYREEENGRGNFPPRFSGLQFPNYSSELNVNALELDDSALYLCASSPGTSGGAWEQYFGPGTRLTVT.

In DNA, the CDR3 is TGTGCCAGCAGTGTAGGGACAGCTAACACTGAAGCTTTCTTT. This gives the protein CASSVGTANTEAFF. The chain employs TRBV6-1 and TRBJ1-1; 7 nucleotides line up with TRBD1. Trimming cost V 4 bases and J 2 bases; bases outside gene matches: 4. This CDR3 is 14 amino acids long. Germline CDR1 is MNHNS and CDR2 is SASEGT.

This chain connects TRBV2 to TRBJ2-1, with TRBD2 matching 9 bases. Per germline, CDR1 SNHLY and CDR2 FYNNEI. This CDR3 is built from 16 residues. The trim removed 8 bases at V and 8 bases at J, leaving 16 bases unmatched. The CDR3 bases are TGTGCCAGCCACCCCGACACGGGCGGGAGGGAGGATGAGCAGTTCTTC. Translated: CASHPDTGGREDEQFF.

This clone was recorded a few times. V gene TRBV23-1 combines with J gene TRBJ2-7; TRBD1 agrees at 11 bases. TRBV23-1 belongs to the ORF category, with a function that is uncertain. CDR3 length: 14 residues. V dropped 3 bases and J dropped 7; count of bases not matched to a gene: 5. The CDR3 protein is CASSQGQGVEEQYF. The CDR3 DNA reads as TGCGCCAGCAGTCAGGGACAGGGGGTCGAGGAGCAGTACTTC.

The chain joins TRBV5-1 to TRBJ2-1; D ambiguous. From germline, CDR1 is SGHRS and CDR2 YFSETQ. CDR3 length: 16 amino acids. The ends were cut back, 0 bases at V and 0 bases at J, with 10 bases in the middle. CDR3 protein: CASSLASRSSYNEQFF. The CDR3 region has the DNA TGCGCCAGCAGCTTGGCTTCGCGGAGCTCCTACAATGAGCAGTTCTTC.

V gene TRBV30 combines with J gene TRBJ2-5, with 7 bases fitting TRBD2. The germline CDR1 and CDR2 sequences are GTSNPN and SVGIG (reference sequence). The CDR3 extends over 12 amino acids. Germline trimming cut 7 bases from V and 2 bases from J; bases unmatched to any gene: 4. The CDR3 loop is CAFRAGQETQYF. Here the CDR3 DNA reads TGTGCCTTTCGAGCGGGGCAAGAGACCCAGTACTTC.

The chain carries TRBV7-8 and TRBJ1-1; D is perhaps TRBD1 (6 bases). Germline V gives CDR1 SGHVS, CDR2 FQNEAQ. The ends were cut back, 2 bases at V and 6 bases at J, with 16 bases in the middle. The CDR3 extends over 15 amino acids. CDR3 region: CASSLLSRGGAEAFF. For the CDR3, the DNA is TGTGCCAGCAGCTTACTCAGCAGGGGTGGGGCTGAAGCTTTCTTT.

V usage is TRBV9 and J usage is TRBJ1-4, with unresolved D. The V end lost 4 bases, the J end lost 3 bases, and 13 bases lay between the germline ends. The CDR3 totals 15 residues. CDR1 SGDLS and CDR2 YYNGEE come from the germline V gene. CDR3 sequence (DNA): TGTGCCAGCAGCTTTGGACCCGGGGCTAATGAAAAACTGTTTTTT. Translation: CASSFGPGANEKLFF.

The sample holds one count of this clone. The J gene is TRBJ2-6, the V gene TRBV19, with D perhaps matching TRBD2 (5 bases). V was shortened by 6 bases and J by 2 bases, with 8 bases between the two germline ends. Germline values: CDR1 LNHDA, CDR2 SQIVND (reference sequence). The CDR3 spans 14 residues. The CDR3, as DNA: TGTGCCAGTAGCGAGGGAGCTGGGGCCAACGTCCTGACTTTC. Translation: CASSEGAGANVLTF.

This clone was recorded only once. The chain employs TRBV10-3 and TRBJ2-7; possibly TRBD1 for D (5 bases). Germline V gene sequence: CDR1 ENHRY, CDR2 SYGVKD. The CDR3 is 15 amino acids. The V gene lost 4 bases and the J gene lost 0 bases, with 13 bases spanning the gap. CDR3 region: CAISVSATVSYEQYF. CDR3 coding DNA: TGTGCCATCAGTGTATCGGCGACAGTCTCCTACGAGCAGTACTTC.

The rearrangement joins TRBV28 to TRBJ2-7, with D tentatively TRBD2 (7 bases). The CDR3 is 16 amino acids. The germline V gene has CDR1 MDHEN and CDR2 SYDVKM. Trimming left V 6 bases short and J 3 bases short, with 21 bases between. The CDR3 protein is CASSLVVGGPNYEQYF. For the CDR3, the DNA is TGTGCCAGCAGCTTAGTCGTCGGGGGGCCTAACTACGAGCAGTACTTC.

The J gene is TRBJ2-7, the V gene TRBV12-5; 9 bases fit TRBD1. The ends lost 3 bases at V and 2 bases at J; junction bases unmatched: 11. The germline gives CDR1 LGHNT, CDR2 FRNRAP. CDR3 length: 17 residues. CDR3 amino acids: CASGLPRGTGTAYEQYF. In DNA form, the CDR3 reads TGTGCTAGTGGTTTACCCCGGGGGACAGGGACGGCCTACGAGCAGTACTTC.

V is TRBV7-9 and J is TRBJ1-2; weak D call: TRBD1 (5 bases). CDR3 length: 14 amino acids. Trimming stripped 1 base from V and 4 bases from J, with 10 bases between. The germline V gene has CDR1 SEHNR and CDR2 FQNEAQ (reference sequence). The CDR3 coding sequence is TGTGCCAGCAGCTTAGGCGGGGACCCCTATGGCTACACCTTC. Protein sequence: CASSLGGDPYGYTF. Looking up the rest from reference TRBV7-9 and TRBJ1-2 gives the full variable domain: DTGVSQNPRHKITKRGQNVTFRCDPISEHNRLYWYRQTLGQGPEFLTYFQNEAQLEKSRLLSDRFSAERPKGSFSTLEIQRTEQGDSAMYLCASSLGGDPYGYTFGSGTRLTVV.

This clone was seen once. This rearrangement joins TRBV21-1 to TRBJ1-6; the DNA was not compared with TRBD1, the D call given in the table. TRBV21-1 is a listed pseudogene. There are 15 residues in the CDR3. Written as DNA, the CDR3 is TGTGCCAGCAGCAAAGCCGCCAGGTCGAATTCACCCCTCCACTTT. Translating gives CASSKAARSNSPLHF.

In nucleotides, the CDR3 is TGTGCCAGCAGCGCAGCCGGGACAAATACCTACGAGCAGTACTTC. It is translated as CASSAAGTNTYEQYF. This chain connects TRBV11-2 to TRBJ2-7; D might be TRBD1 (6 bases). Germline-derived CDR1 and CDR2 are SGHAT and FQNNGV. The CDR3 has 15 residues. V lost 5 bases and J lost 2, with 16 bases in between.

J is TRBJ2-1 and V is TRBV6-4, with D possibly being TRBD2 (7 bases). Trimming cost V 11 bases and J 10 bases, with 21 bases left between them. Germline CDR1 is MRHNA and CDR2 is SNTAGT. The CDR3 is 13 amino acids. DNA of the CDR3: TGTGCCCCACCGGCCGAGAGGGGGGGAGAGCAGTTCTTC. It translates to CAPPAERGGEQFF.